What follows is one TCR beta chain and its context. Its antigen is not known. Peripheral blood came from all dose cohorts at three timepoints. The sample originates from a study of OX40 agonist ivuxolimab in advanced cancers. The overall study: Among those enrolled, mean age was 60 years (range about 20 to 79) and about 79% were male.

Study-level results: Expanded clones belonging to CD8+ T cells outnumbered, on average, those of CD4+.

TCRdb's table, derived via immunoSEQ multiplex PCR, lists solely in-frame clones and lacks some. The profile shows about 15,000 clones, 80% of them singletons. Looked up from germline, CDR1 is MNHEY and CDR2 is SVGAGI. This CDR3 has 16 amino acids. V lost 0 bases and J 2 bases, leaving 12 bases between the germline ends. V is TRBV6-5 and J is TRBJ2-3; the D gene is possibly TRBD1 (5 bases). The sample was CD4+ or CD8+ T cells sorted from blood, taken in a trial of the OX40 agonist ivuxolimab. This clonotype was obtained from an adult with an advanced solid tumor such as melanoma, head and neck, liver or kidney cancer. As DNA, the CDR3 is TGTGCCAGCAGTTACTCGCCAGGGCCCTCCACAGATACGCAGTATTTT. Translation gives CASSYSPGPSTDTQYF.